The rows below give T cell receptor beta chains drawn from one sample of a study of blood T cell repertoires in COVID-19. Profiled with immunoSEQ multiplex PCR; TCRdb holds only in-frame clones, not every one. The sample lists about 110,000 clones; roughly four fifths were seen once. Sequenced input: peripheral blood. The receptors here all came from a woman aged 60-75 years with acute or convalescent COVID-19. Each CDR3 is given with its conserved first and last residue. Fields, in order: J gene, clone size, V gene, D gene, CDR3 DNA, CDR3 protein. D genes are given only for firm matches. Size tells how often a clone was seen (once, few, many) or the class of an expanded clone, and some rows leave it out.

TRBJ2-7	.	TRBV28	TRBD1	TGTGCCAGCAGCCCCCCCGGGACAGGGCGTTTCGGCGAGCAGTACTTC	CASSPPGTGRFGEQYF
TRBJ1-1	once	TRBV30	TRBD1	TGTGCCTGGCGCAAGGACAGGGGAGGTACTGAAGCTTTCTTT	CAWRKDRGGTEAFF
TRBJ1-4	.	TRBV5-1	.	TGCGCCAGCAGCACCGGACTGGGCGAAAAACTGTTTTTT	CASSTGLGEKLFF
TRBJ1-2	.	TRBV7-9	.	TGTGCCAGCAGCTTAGCGCTGGAGGGCTATGGCTACACCTTC	CASSLALEGYGYTF
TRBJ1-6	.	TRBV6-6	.	TGTGCCAGCAGACACAGGGTTGATTCACCCCTCCACTTT	CASRHRVDSPLHF
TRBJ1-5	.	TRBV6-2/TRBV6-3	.	TGTGCCAGCAGTTACGAAGGGGCAAAAGTGGTGGGGCCCCAGCATTTT	CASSYEGAKVVGPQHF
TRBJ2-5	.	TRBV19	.	TGTGCCAGTAGTATTCTCAGCGGAGAGACCCAGTACTTC	CASSILSGETQYF
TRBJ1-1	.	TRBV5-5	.	TGTGCCAGCAGCCCTTACAGGGATCGGGAAGCTTTCTTT	CASSPYRDREAFF
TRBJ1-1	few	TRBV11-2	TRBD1	TGTGCCAGCAGCTTAGGGCCAGGGGGACCCACTGAAGCTTTCTTT	CASSLGPGGPTEAFF
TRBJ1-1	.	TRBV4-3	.	TGCGCCAGCAGCCACAACGGCGGGAGAGAAGCTTTCTTT	CASSHNGGREAFF
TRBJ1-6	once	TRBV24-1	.	TGTGCCACCAGTGATTCCACAAGCTATAATTCACCCCTCCACTTT	CATSDSTSYNSPLHF
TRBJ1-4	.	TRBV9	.	TGTGCCAGCAGCGTCAGCGGTAACCTAAATGAAAAACTGTTTTTT	CASSVSGNLNEKLFF
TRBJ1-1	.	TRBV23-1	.	TGCGCCTTAACAAGGGGCACTGAAGCTTTCTTT	CALTRGTEAFF
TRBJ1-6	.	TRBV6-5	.	TGTGCCAGCAGTTACTCCACAGTTGGTAATTCACCCCTCCACTTT	CASSYSTVGNSPLHF
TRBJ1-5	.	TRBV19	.	TGTGCCAGTAGTCCGACGGGCAGGGGCAATCAGCCCCAGCATTTT	CASSPTGRGNQPQHF
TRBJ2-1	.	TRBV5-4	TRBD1	TGTGCCAGCAGCCCGACAGGGGTGAATGAGCAGTTCTTC	CASSPTGVNEQFF
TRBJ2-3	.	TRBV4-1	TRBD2	TGCGCCAGCAGCCAAGATGAACTAGCGGGGGGCACAAAGCAGTATTTT	CASSQDELAGGTKQYF
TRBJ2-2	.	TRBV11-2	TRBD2	TGTGCCAGCAGCACAAGGAGGCGGGGGGACACCGGGGAGCTGTTTTTT	CASSTRRRGDTGELFF
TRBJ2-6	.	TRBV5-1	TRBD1	TGCGCCAGCAGCTTGGAGGGGGCTAAGTCTGGGGCCAACGTCCTGACTTTC	CASSLEGAKSGANVLTF
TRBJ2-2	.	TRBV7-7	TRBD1	TGTGCTAGCAGCCCCCGGACAGGGACGGGCACCGGGGAGCTGTTTTTT	CASSPRTGTGTGELFF
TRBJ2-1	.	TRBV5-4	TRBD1	TGTGCCAGCAGTCGTACTGGGACAGGGGGCTTATTCCATGAGCAGTTCTTC	CASSRTGTGGLFHEQFF
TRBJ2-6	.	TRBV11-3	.	TGTGCCAGCAGCTTTCTGGGGGCGCAAGGGGCCAACGTCCTGACTTTC	CASSFLGAQGANVLTF
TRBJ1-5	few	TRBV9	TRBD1	TGTGCCAGCAGCGACGGGGGACAGCCTCAGCCCCAGCATTTT	CASSDGGQPQPQHF
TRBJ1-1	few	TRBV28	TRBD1	TGTGCCAGCAGTTTTCAGGGGGACACTGAAGCTTTCTTT	CASSFQGDTEAFF
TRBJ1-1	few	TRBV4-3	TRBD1	TGCGCCAGCAGCCAAGACGCCAGGGGGCGGGTGAACACTGAAGCTTTCTTT	CASSQDARGRVNTEAFF
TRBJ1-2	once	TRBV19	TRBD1	TGTGCCAGTAGTCGACAGGGTAGCTATGGCTACACCTTC	CASSRQGSYGYTF
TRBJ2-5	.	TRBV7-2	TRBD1	TGTGCCAGCAGCGTCCACAGGGGAGAGACCCAGTACTTC	CASSVHRGETQYF
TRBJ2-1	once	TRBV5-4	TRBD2	TGTGCCAGCAGCTTGAACCCCGGGACTAGTATCTATGAGCAGTTCTTC	CASSLNPGTSIYEQFF
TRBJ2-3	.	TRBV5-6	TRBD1	TGTGCCAGCAGCTTGGCGACAGGGGGAGCGGCAGATACGCAGTATTTT	CASSLATGGAADTQYF
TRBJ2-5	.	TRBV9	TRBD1	TGTGCCAGCAGCGACGACAGGGGGCAAGAGACCCAGTACTTC	CASSDDRGQETQYF
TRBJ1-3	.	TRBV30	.	TGTGCCTGGGAAGAAGACAGAACGGGAAACACCATATATTTT	CAWEEDRTGNTIYF
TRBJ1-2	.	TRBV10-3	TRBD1	TGTGCCATCACCCGGACAGGGGATAACTATGGCTACACCTTC	CAITRTGDNYGYTF
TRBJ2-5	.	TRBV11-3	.	TGTGCCAGCAGCTTGCCCCGACTGGAGACCCAGTACTTC	CASSLPRLETQYF
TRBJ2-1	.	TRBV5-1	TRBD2	TGCGCCAGCAGCTTGGCTAGCGGGGCGAGTTTTTACAATGAGCAGTTCTTC	CASSLASGASFYNEQFF
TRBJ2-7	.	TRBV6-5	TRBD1	TGTGCCAGCAGTTCCCGTACCGGGACAGAAACCTACGAGCAGTACTTC	CASSSRTGTETYEQYF
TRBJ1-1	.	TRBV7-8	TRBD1	TGTGCCAGCAGCCCCCATGGGACAGATAACACTGAAGCTTTCTTT	CASSPHGTDNTEAFF
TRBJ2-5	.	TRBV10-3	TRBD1	TGTGCCATCAGACCCCACAGGGGACAAGAGACCCAGTACTTC	CAIRPHRGQETQYF
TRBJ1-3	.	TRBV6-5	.	TGTGCCAGCAGTTACTCGAAGGGGGTCTCTGGAAACACCATATATTTT	CASSYSKGVSGNTIYF
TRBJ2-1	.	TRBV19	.	TGTGCCAGTAGTCCAGGGGTCCTAGGGGTGTTCTTC	CASSPGVLGVFF
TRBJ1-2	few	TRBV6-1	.	TGTGCCAGCAGTGAAATGGAAGGGAGATCCTATGGCTACACCTTC	CASSEMEGRSYGYTF
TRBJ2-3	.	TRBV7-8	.	TGTGCCAGCAGCTTAGAAGGGGTGCTAGGCCGGGATACGCAGTATTTT	CASSLEGVLGRDTQYF
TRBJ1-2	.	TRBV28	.	TGTGCCAGCAGTTTAACTGGGATGCGGGGTGGCTACACCTTC	CASSLTGMRGGYTF
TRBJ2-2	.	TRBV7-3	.	TGTGCCAGCAGCGAAGTCCCGGGATTGACCGGGGAGCTGTTTTTT	CASSEVPGLTGELFF
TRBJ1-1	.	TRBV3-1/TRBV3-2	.	TGTGCCAGCAGCCATATCGCTGAAGCTTTCTTT	CASSHIAEAFF
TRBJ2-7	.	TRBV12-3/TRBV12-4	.	TGTGCCAGCAGTTTCGGGGGGCCTCGGGAGCAGTACTTC	CASSFGGPREQYF
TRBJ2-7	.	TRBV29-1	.	TGCAGCGTTTCGACCGGGAACCCCTACGAGCAGTACTTC	CSVSTGNPYEQYF
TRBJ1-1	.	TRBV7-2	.	TGTGCCAGCAGCTTCCCGGGGGGGTGGGCTGAAGCTTTCTTT	CASSFPGGWAEAFF
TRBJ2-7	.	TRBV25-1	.	TGTGCCAGCAGTGAACGCATAGGGGGGGTAATCGACGAGCAGTACTTC	CASSERIGGVIDEQYF
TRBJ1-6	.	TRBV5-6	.	TGTGCCAGCAGCTTTAACAGAGATAATTCACCCCTCCACTTT	CASSFNRDNSPLHF
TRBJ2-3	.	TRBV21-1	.	TGTGCCAGCAGCTCGATTCGGACTAGCGGGGGGGCCGGAGCGTGTACGCAGTATTTT	CASSSIRTSGGAGACTQYF
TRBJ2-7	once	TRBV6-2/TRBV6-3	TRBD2	TGTGCCAGCAGTTACGACGGGGGGTTGCGGGAGCAGTACTTC	CASSYDGGLREQYF
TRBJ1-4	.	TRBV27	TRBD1	TGTGCCAGCAGTTTAGACAGGGAGGCTGAAAAACTGTTTTTT	CASSLDREAEKLFF
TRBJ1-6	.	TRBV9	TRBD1	TGTGCCAGCAGCGCAAACCGGGACAGGGGGAATTCACCCCTCCACTTT	CASSANRDRGNSPLHF
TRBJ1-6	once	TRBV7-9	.	TGTGCCAGCAGCCTTAACCGGGGCTCCTATAATTCACCCCTCCACTTT	CASSLNRGSYNSPLHF